This T cell receptor (beta chain) was identified in a study of blood T cell repertoires in COVID-19. Across the whole study: Spain, Italy and the United States supplied samples that represented acute and convalescent COVID-19. The cDNA or gDNA used as material had been derived from T cells, B-cell-depleted T cells, or PBMCs.

This clone was counted between two and nine times. Under the authors' procedure: Amplification from reference gene primers served as the basis for estimated nucleated cell counts. Produced via immunoSEQ multiplex PCR; TCRdb's table is partial and in-frame only. V and J calls and clone size are given by that table; D and trimming were obtained from the DNA. The sample records nearly 30,000 clones, 80% to 90% being singletons. The sequenced material came from peripheral blood. This TCR was sampled from a human donor in a cohort sampled during active COVID-19.

The CDR3 region is CASSYLSTNTQYF. In DNA form, the CDR3 reads TGTGCCAGCAGTTACCTCAGTACGAATACGCAGTATTTT. V gene TRBV6-2 or TRBV6-3 combines with J gene TRBJ2-3, with D hard to call. Germline values: CDR1 MNHEY, CDR2 SVGEGT. V was cut by 2 bases and J by 7 bases, with 10 bases left in between. The CDR3 has 13 amino acids.